Listed below are T cell receptor beta chains from one sample, sequenced in a study of beta chain features in type 1 diabetes. The method was immunoSEQ multiplex PCR; TCRdb's version includes in-frame clones alone and lacks a portion of them. The sample carries over 150,000 clones, around 8% recorded once. The sequenced sample was central memory CD4+ T cells from blood. The receptors originated from a man younger than 35 in good health. Each CDR3 is given with its conserved first and last residue. D genes are given only for firm matches. For some rows the clone size is stated as once, few or many, or as a class when expanded; others skip it.

d_gene,abundance,v_gene,CDR3aa
NA,many,TRBV7-3,CASSPGPGTDTQYF
TRBD1,NA,TRBV4-1,CASSQEGLDRKIGQPQHF
NA,few,TRBV4-2,CASSQDPASPSYNEQFF
TRBD2,NA,TRBV7-2,CASSSSGGNTGELFF
TRBD1,NA,TRBV29-1,CSVAPTGGNEQFF
TRBD1,NA,TRBV19,CASSTRTGVSNQPQHF
NA,NA,TRBV20-1,CSARESGGYTF
NA,NA,TRBV28,CASSPRSGGLTGYEQYF
NA,NA,TRBV27,CATLRGGPYNEQFF
NA,few,TRBV19,CASSPRGHISYNEQFF
TRBD2,NA,TRBV28,CASSFFGLESEQFF
NA,few,TRBV7-7,CASSFDSYGELFF
TRBD1,NA,TRBV10-3,CAISETGDGANVLTF
TRBD1,NA,TRBV28,CASSSPGQGSIYGYTF
NA,few,TRBV6-6,CASSYPGGGETQYF
NA,few,TRBV28,CASSSSDGSYNEQFF
NA,many,TRBV30,CAWTGYSGANVLTF
NA,NA,TRBV4-1,CASSQGRTGTHNQPQHF
NA,few,TRBV7-2,CASSLAGGLVYEQYF
TRBD2,NA,TRBV4-2,CASSQVSSGGDTQYF
TRBD1,NA,TRBV30,CAWGAGGPNGYTF
NA,many,TRBV19,CASSVKGDTEAFF
NA,few,TRBV5-1,CASSSDLGGNEQFF
NA,many,TRBV5-1,CASSGDWEETQYF
NA,few,TRBV4-2,CASSPGGRNTGELFF
NA,NA,TRBV5-4,CASSLEQRGGYTF
NA,NA,TRBV6-5,CASSYSFAGGNEQFF
NA,many,TRBV9,CASSVDPRLGSSQQFF
NA,NA,TRBV7-2,CASSLGGFDEKLFF
NA,few,TRBV18,CASSQGQSYEQYF
NA,few,TRBV5-4,CASSLPSDRNTEAFF
TRBD1,few,TRBV30,CAWAEGAGQPQHF
NA,few,TRBV5-1,CASSPLRERNTIYF
TRBD2,few,TRBV9,CASTRGSGSGNTGELFF
TRBD1,once,TRBV7-9,CASSLAPQGADTQYF
TRBD1,NA,TRBV6-5,CASRETGGGGYGYTF
TRBD2,few,TRBV5-4,CASSSGLAGILTDTQYF
TRBD2,NA,TRBV15,CATSRAAGVGEQYF
NA,NA,TRBV30,CAWRNSKKNEKLFF
TRBD2,few,TRBV5-1,CASSQGLAGVQYNEQFF
NA,few,TRBV28,CASSRHPPPATYEQYF
TRBD1,many,TRBV4-3,CASSQAGTGADTQYF
NA,NA,TRBV9,CASSPIGGPNVLTF
TRBD1,many,TRBV19,CASSTGQGIYNEQFF
NA,NA,TRBV19,CASSLGHRNSYEQYF
TRBD1,few,TRBV5-1,CASSLQSATQGTSYEQYF
NA,once,TRBV4-3,CASSPEALTGNTIYF